Included here is one T cell receptor (beta chain) sequence, with context. V was clipped by 4 bases and J by 3 bases; unmatched bases: 9. The CDR3 extends over 16 amino acids. Looked up from germline, CDR1 is LGHDT and CDR2 is YNNKEL (reference sequence). The entry originates in a study of blood T cell repertoires in COVID-19. Assay: immunoSEQ multiplex PCR; the TCRdb copy retains only in-frame clones and omits some. The sample consists of roughly 500,000 clones, roughly nine tenths of them appearing once. Material: PBMCs or T cells enriched from blood (not recorded which). V and J are TRBV3-1 (or the pseudogene TRBV3-2) and TRBJ2-3; 8 bases agree with TRBD2. The clonotype was recovered from a woman aged 60-75 years who had recovered from COVID-19. CDR3 residues: CASSPSVGGGTDTQYF. CDR3 coding DNA: TGTGCCAGCAGCCCATCGGTCGGGGGGGGTACAGATACGCAGTATTTT.